This T cell receptor (beta chain) was sequenced during a study of blood T cell repertoires in COVID-19. In the study overall: COVID-19 samples, acute and convalescent, were from the United States, Italy and Spain. PBMCs, B-cell-depleted T cells, or T cells provided the cDNA or gDNA that made up the material.

Original methodology: Amplifying reference gene primers gave estimates of nucleated cell counts. Measured with immunoSEQ multiplex PCR; TCRdb has only the in-frame clones, and not every one. V, J and clone size were drawn from that table, and D and trimming were deduced from the DNA. This table has approximately 100,000 clones, over 75% appearing once. In germline, CDR1 is MDHEN, CDR2 SYDVKM. Trimming removed 6 bases from V and 1 base from J, with 12 bases in between. The CDR3 has 14 residues. The origin of this receptor is a human donor in a cohort sampled during active COVID-19. This chain links TRBV28 with TRBJ1-1; a weak D match, TRBD1 (5 bases). The sample comprised peripheral blood. This CDR3 reads CASSLVQGNTEAFF. CDR3 DNA sequence: TGTGCCAGCAGCCTTGTTCAGGGGAACACTGAAGCTTTCTTT.